This T cell receptor beta chain is drawn from a study of cytomegalovirus exposure and HLA in healthy donors. It was with 60 Vbeta and 13 Jbeta primers that the PCR ran. Using immunoSEQ multiplex PCR, the repertoire was profiled, and TCRdb retains in-frame clones only, with some absent. This sample has under 150,000 clones, with approximately 77% found just once. Concerning this clone: Antigen specificity is unknown.

Broader study findings: Among TCR beta chains, those listed as cytomegalovirus-associated numbered about 150. When presence/absence was analysed, sequencing depth was taken to be roughly uniform across donors. CMV serostatus stood as the only immune exposure information on hand. Across HLA loci, a later analysis found differing TCR association rates, with DRB1 most and HLA-C fewest.

Source material: PBMCs. This TCR was recovered from a woman aged 40 to 49 in good health and CMV-seronegative.

The CDR3 protein is CASSLAGTGENTEAFF. CDR3 sequence (DNA): TGTGCCAGCAGCTTAGCGGGAACAGGGGAGAACACTGAAGCTTTCTTT. The J gene is TRBJ1-1, the V gene TRBV11-1, with 7 bases fitting TRBD1. The V and J ends lost 0 bases and 1 base, in that order; junction bases with no gene match: 5. Germline-derived CDR1 and CDR2 are SGHAT and FQDESV (reference sequence). This CDR3 is 16 amino acids long.